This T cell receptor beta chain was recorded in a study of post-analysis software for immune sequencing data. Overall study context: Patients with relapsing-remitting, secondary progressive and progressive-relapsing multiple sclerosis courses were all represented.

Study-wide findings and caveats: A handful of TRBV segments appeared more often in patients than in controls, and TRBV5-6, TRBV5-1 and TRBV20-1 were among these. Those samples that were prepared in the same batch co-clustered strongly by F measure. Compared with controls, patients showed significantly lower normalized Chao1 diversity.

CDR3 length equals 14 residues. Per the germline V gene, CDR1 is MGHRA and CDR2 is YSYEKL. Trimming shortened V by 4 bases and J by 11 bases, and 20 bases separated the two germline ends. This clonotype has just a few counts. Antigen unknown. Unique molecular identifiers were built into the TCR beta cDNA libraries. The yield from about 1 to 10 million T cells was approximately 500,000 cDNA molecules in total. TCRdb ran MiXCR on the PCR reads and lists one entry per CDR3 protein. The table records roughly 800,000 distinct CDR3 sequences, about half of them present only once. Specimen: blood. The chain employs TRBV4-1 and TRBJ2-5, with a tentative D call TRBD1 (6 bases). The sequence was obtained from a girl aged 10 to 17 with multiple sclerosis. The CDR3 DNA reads TGCGCCAGCAGCCGGGACACGGCGGCAGAGGAGCAGTACTTC. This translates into CASSRDTAAEEQYF.